What follows is one T cell receptor beta chain and its context. The data are from a study of blood T cell repertoires in COVID-19. For the study at large: Samples of COVID-19 (acute and convalescent) were obtained from the United States, Italy and Spain. Sample material is recorded as cDNA or gDNA derived from T cells, B-cell-depleted T cells, or PBMCs.

Per the germline V gene, CDR1 is SEHNR and CDR2 is FQNEAQ (reference sequence). The V segment lost 5 bases and the J segment 5 bases; nucleotides outside the gene matches: 5. This CDR3 spans 13 amino acids. As handled by the study authors: The assay estimated nucleated cells by amplifying reference gene primers. Assay: immunoSEQ multiplex PCR; the TCRdb copy retains only in-frame clones and omits some. V, J and clone size were drawn from that table, and D and trimming were deduced from the DNA. The table includes under 250,000 clones, around nine tenths detected once. V gene TRBV7-9 combines with J gene TRBJ1-2; TRBD1 matches at 7 bases. This TCR came from a woman aged 70-85 years with active or convalescent COVID-19. The sample consisted of peripheral blood. CDR3: CASSTGAVYGYTF. In DNA, the CDR3 is TGTGCCAGCAGCACAGGGGCCGTTTATGGCTACACCTTC.